The 32 T cell receptor beta chains presented below share a single source sample, sequenced in a study of blood T cell repertoires in COVID-19. TCRdb keeps only in-frame clones here, not all; method: immunoSEQ multiplex PCR. This sample carries about 150,000 clones, approximately 90% of them seen once, and the ten largest clones take about 15%. Sequencing was carried out using peripheral blood. The receptors were sampled from a middle-aged woman with acute or convalescent COVID-19.

The chain carries TRBV2 and TRBJ1-2, with 9 nucleotides matching TRBD1. With V trimmed by 4 bases and J by 7 bases, 7 bases remained unmatched. The CDR3 sequence is 14 residues long. Looked up from germline, CDR1 is SNHLY and CDR2 is FYNNEI. The CDR3 here is CASSVRTGVRGYTF. In DNA, the CDR3 is TGTGCCAGCAGTGTCAGGACAGGGGTACGTGGCTACACCTTC.

This sequence joins TRBV28 and TRBJ2-3; 7 positions match TRBD1. Germline V gene lookup returns CDR1 MDHEN and CDR2 SYDVKM. CDR3 length: 16 residues. The junction had 11 bases not matched to a gene; V was cut back by 6 bases and J by 2 bases. CDR3 bases: TGTGCCAGCAGGTCCGCCTACAGGGGAAACACAGATACGCAGTATTTT. It codes for CASRSAYRGNTDTQYF.

This rearrangement joins TRBV10-2 to TRBJ1-2; D unresolved. The germline CDR1 and CDR2 sequences are WSHSY and SAAADI. The CDR3 covers 13 residues. Trimming left V 3 bases short and J 0 bases short, with 5 bases between. In DNA form, the CDR3 reads TGCGCCAGCAGTGAAACAGCTAACTATGGCTACACCTTC. Its translation: CASSETANYGYTF.

The chain uses TRBV24-1 and TRBJ1-3, with TRBD1 identical over 7 bases. V was clipped by 2 bases and J by 0 bases; unmatched bases: 3. This CDR3 has 16 residues. Germline CDR1 reads KGHDR; CDR2 reads SFDVKD. DNA for the CDR3: TGTGCCACCAGTGATTCTGCAGGGGGCTCTGGAAACACCATATATTTT. It is translated as CATSDSAGGSGNTIYF.

The chain joins TRBV6-5 to TRBJ1-2, with D possibly being TRBD1 (6 bases). The CDR3 has 11 residues. V shed 8 bases and J shed 5 bases, with 9 bases lying between them. CDR1 and CDR2 from the germline V gene are MNHEY and SVGAGI. The CDR3 loop reads CASGTPYGYTF. The CDR3 DNA follows: TGTGCCAGCGGGACACCTTATGGCTACACCTTC.

The V call is TRBV11-2, the J call TRBJ2-2; D gene ambiguous. The CDR3 consists of 14 residues. Germline loops: CDR1 SGHAT, CDR2 FQNNGV. V was pared by 0 bases and J by 5 bases, with 7 bases between. The CDR3 DNA reads TGTGCCAGCAGCTTAGATCTGTATACCGGGGAGCTGTTTTTT. This codes for CASSLDLYTGELFF.

This rearrangement joins TRBV7-9 to TRBJ2-5; possible D gene TRBD1, 6 bases. Deletions cut 0 bases from V and 2 bases from J, with 13 bases between. The CDR3 runs 16 residues. Germline loops: CDR1 SEHNR, CDR2 FQNEAQ (reference sequence). The CDR3 loop reads CASSLAGAGGQETQYF. The CDR3 DNA sequence: TGTGCCAGCAGCTTAGCGGGGGCAGGTGGGCAAGAGACCCAGTACTTC.

The chain links TRBV5-1 to TRBJ1-1, with D perhaps TRBD1 (5 bases). CDR3 length equals 15 residues. CDR1 SGHRS and CDR2 YFSETQ come from the germline V gene. Trimming stripped 2 bases from V and 4 bases from J, with 15 bases between. The CDR3 sequence is CASSLNPQGGTEAFF. The CDR3 nucleotides read TGCGCCAGCAGCTTAAATCCTCAGGGCGGCACTGAAGCTTTCTTT.

CDR3 protein: CASRKDRGNQPQHF. CDR3 nucleotides: TGTGCCAGCAGGAAAGACAGGGGCAATCAGCCCCAGCATTTT. The chain joins TRBV2 to TRBJ1-5; 7 nucleotides agree with TRBD1. The germline gives CDR1 SNHLY, CDR2 FYNNEI. This CDR3 region has 14 residues. The J segment lost 2 bases and the V segment lost 6 bases, leaving 4 bases of the junction unmatched.

Comment on this clone: A read error likely explains this, since a far larger clone differs by one base. The chain has TRBV27 and TRBJ2-1; 11 nucleotides match TRBD2. V trimming: 10 bases; J trimming: 4 bases; junction bases outside the gene matches: 18. Germline loops: CDR1 MNHEY, CDR2 SMNVEV (reference sequence). The CDR3 length is 18 residues. CDR3 sequence reads: CATSMNLYSGGGYNEQFF. CDR3 nucleotide sequence: TGTGCCACCAGCATGAACTTATATAGCGGGGGGGGGTACAATGAGCAGTTCTTC.

The chain joins TRBV19 to TRBJ2-1; TRBD2 matches 7 bases. The CDR3 runs to 16 residues. CDR1 LNHDA and CDR2 SQIVND come from the germline V gene (reference sequence). Trimming cost V 0 bases and J 0 bases; bases outside gene matches: 2. The chain's CDR3 is CASSIEGGGSYNEQFF. CDR3 DNA sequence: TGTGCCAGTAGTATAGAGGGCGGGGGCTCCTACAATGAGCAGTTCTTC.

The genes are TRBV28 and TRBJ1-1; 7 nucleotides agree with TRBD1. The J segment lost 6 bases and the V segment lost 6 bases, leaving 7 bases of the junction unmatched. The V gene's germline CDR1 is MDHEN and CDR2 SYDVKM. This CDR3 has 13 amino acids. CDR3 loop: CASRRTTGAEAFF. CDR3 bases: TGTGCCAGCAGACGCACTACAGGGGCTGAAGCTTTCTTT.

The chain carries TRBV20-1 and TRBJ1-3, with D possibly matching TRBD1 (6 bases). This CDR3 comprises 11 residues. Trimming stripped 5 bases from V and 8 bases from J, with 10 bases between. CDR1 DFQATT and CDR2 SNEGSKA come from the germline V gene (reference sequence). The CDR3 here is CSASQGYTIYF. The CDR3 DNA reads as TGCAGTGCTTCACAGGGATACACCATATATTTT.

The chain uses TRBV30 and TRBJ2-7, with D possibly being TRBD2 (5 bases). Trimming stripped 2 bases from V and 3 bases from J, with 8 bases between. The CDR3 runs 12 residues. CDR1 GTSNPN and CDR2 SVGIG come from the germline V gene (reference sequence). CDR3 protein: CAWSHRDYEQYF. The CDR3 DNA reads as TGTGCCTGGAGTCACCGGGACTACGAGCAGTACTTC.

The rearrangement links TRBV29-1 to TRBJ1-2; 8 bases agree with TRBD1. The CDR3 is made up of 18 amino acids. V dropped 0 bases and J dropped 4; count of bases not matched to a gene: 16. From germline, CDR1 is SQVTM and CDR2 ANQGSEA. The CDR3, as DNA: TGCAGCGTTGAAGATTGGGATTTTATCAGGGGGCGCAGCTATGGCTACACCTTC. Its protein is CSVEDWDFIRGRSYGYTF. The whole variable domain, remainder taken from reference TRBV29-1 and TRBJ1-2, is SAVISQKPSRDICQRGTSLTIQCQVDSQVTMMFWYRQQPGQSLTLIATANQGSEATYESGFVIDKFPISRPNLTFSTLTVSNMSPEDSSIYLCSVEDWDFIRGRSYGYTFGSGTRLTVV.

This chain joins TRBV7-6 and TRBJ2-3; 9 bases fit TRBD2. The CDR3 is made up of 17 amino acids. Unmatched junction bases numbered 9, after V lost 4 bases and J lost 1 base. Germline CDR1 and CDR2: SGHVS and FNYEAQ. The CDR3 region is CASSSLAGAQGTDTQYF. DNA for the CDR3: TGTGCCAGCAGCTCGTTAGCGGGGGCCCAGGGCACAGATACGCAGTATTTT.

CDR3 DNA sequence: TGCGCCAGCAGCCAATGGGGACAGGGGAGCTCCTACAATGAGCAGTTCTTC. It specifies CASSQWGQGSSYNEQFF. The chain couples TRBV5-1 to TRBJ2-1; 10 bases match TRBD1. This CDR3 has 17 residues. Germline V gene lookup returns CDR1 SGHRS and CDR2 YFSETQ. J gave up 0 bases and V 4 bases, and 7 bases lay outside the gene matches.

This chain uses TRBV23-1 with TRBJ1-4; 7 nucleotides align to TRBD1. TRBV23-1 counts as an open reading frame of uncertain function. The V segment lost 0 bases and the J segment 5 bases; nucleotides outside the gene matches: 12. The CDR3 extends over 18 amino acids. The CDR3 DNA is TGCGCCAGCAGTCAATCGACCCGAGGGGGACAGCCAAATGAAAAACTGTTTTTT. Its translation: CASSQSTRGGQPNEKLFF.

This chain connects TRBV10-3 to TRBJ1-5, with D possibly being TRBD1 (6 bases). The germline V and J ends were trimmed by 5 bases and 0 bases, with 11 bases remaining between them. The CDR3 has 15 residues. Germline values: CDR1 ENHRY, CDR2 SYGVKD. The CDR3: CAISPGHDSNQPQHF. The CDR3 DNA reads as TGTGCCATCAGTCCGGGACATGATAGCAATCAGCCCCAGCATTTT.

The gene calls are TRBV11-3 and TRBJ2-5; 9 positions match TRBD2. Per the germline V gene, CDR1 is SGHNT and CDR2 is YENEEA. This CDR3 has 16 residues. V shed 5 bases and J 5 bases; nucleotides not matched to a gene: 12. CDR3 coding DNA: TGTGCCAGCAGCAAGATGGCGGGAGGGTTTAGGGAGACCCAGTACTTC. It yields the protein CASSKMAGGFRETQYF.

This clone was detected once. V usage is TRBV7-8 and J usage is TRBJ2-7; no reliable D call. The CDR3 sequence is 15 residues long. Germline values: CDR1 SGHVS, CDR2 FQNEAQ. Trimming pared 4 bases from V and 0 bases from J, leaving 13 bases between. Here the CDR3 DNA reads TGTGCCAGCAGCTCACCCGGCCCTAGCTCCTACGAGCAGTACTTC. Its translation is CASSSPGPSSYEQYF.

The CDR3 reads CASSDIAGVTTDTQYF. In nucleotides, the CDR3 is TGTGCCAGCAGTGACATAGCGGGAGTTACGACAGATACGCAGTATTTT. The rearrangement uses TRBV6-4 and TRBJ2-3; 9 bases are shared with TRBD2. This CDR3 contains 16 residues. Germline CDR1 reads MRHNA; CDR2 reads SNTAGT. J lost 3 bases, V lost 2 bases, and 6 bases had no gene match.

The chain employs TRBV4-1 and TRBJ2-1; 9 nucleotides match TRBD2. The germline V gene has CDR1 MGHRA and CDR2 YSYEKL. The ends lost 4 bases at V and 5 bases at J; junction bases unmatched: 9. The CDR3 has 16 amino acids. In nucleotides, the CDR3 is TGCGCCAGCAGCCCACAAGCAGCGGGGGGTAACAATGAGCAGTTCTTC. Its translation is CASSPQAAGGNNEQFF.

In the case of this clone: Mismatch with germline at one junction end may stem from a read error. This chain joins TRBV29-1 and TRBJ1-5; a weak D match, TRBD1 (5 bases). Per the germline V gene, CDR1 is SQVTM and CDR2 is ANQGSEA. The CDR3 length is 13 residues. The CDR3 loop reads CSVEAGRGQPQHF. DNA for the CDR3: TGCAGCGTCGAAGCAGGGCGCGGTCAGCCCCAGCATTTT.

The V call is TRBV29-1, the J call TRBJ1-1, with D possibly TRBD1 on 5 matching bases. V lost 6 bases and J lost 0, with 20 bases in between. The CDR3 length is 16 residues. Germline values: CDR1 SQVTM, CDR2 ANQGSEA. The DNA for the CDR3 is TGCAGCGTGGGGACTTCCGCGGAGTTAATGAACACTGAAGCTTTCTTT. Its protein product is CSVGTSAELMNTEAFF.

V usage is TRBV12-3 or TRBV12-4 and J usage is TRBJ1-1, with D perhaps TRBD1 (6 bases). The CDR3 consists of 12 residues. Trimming shortened V by 7 bases and J by 8 bases, and 14 bases separated the two germline ends. CDR3 residues: CASTKDTGEAFF. For the CDR3, the DNA is TGTGCCAGCACCAAAGACACAGGGGAAGCTTTCTTT.

This clone was detected once. The J gene is TRBJ2-1, the V gene TRBV30, with TRBD1 matching 8 bases. V shed 1 base and J 9 bases; nucleotides not matched to a gene: 11. The CDR3 spans 15 residues. The germline V gene encodes CDR1 GTSNPN and CDR2 SVGIG (reference sequence). The DNA for the CDR3 is TGTGCCTGGAGTGAGCCCGGACAGGGTGGGAGTGAGCAGTTCTTC. Its protein is CAWSEPGQGGSEQFF.

The sample holds a few counts of this clone. The chain employs TRBV24-1 and TRBJ1-5, with 12 positions matching TRBD1. The CDR3 has 14 amino acids. Per germline, CDR1 KGHDR and CDR2 SFDVKD. V shed 5 bases, J shed 7 bases, and the junction held 2 bases outside the gene matches. The CDR3 nucleotides read TGTGCCACCAGTGCAGGGACAGGGGGCCAGCCCCAGCATTTT. Protein: CATSAGTGGQPQHF.

CDR3 in amino acids: CASVEGTGGTYEQYF. In nucleotides, the CDR3 is TGTGCCAGCGTTGAAGGGACAGGGGGTACCTACGAGCAGTACTTC. V gene TRBV28 combines with J gene TRBJ2-7, with 11 bases that match TRBD1. The CDR3 has 15 amino acids. V lost 8 bases, J lost 2 bases, and 8 bases stayed unmatched. CDR1 and CDR2 from the germline V gene are MDHEN and SYDVKM.

Worth noting for this clone: Within the sample, other DNA sequences also encode this same CDR3. This chain uses TRBV11-3 with TRBJ2-1; 7 bases fit TRBD2. In germline, CDR1 is SGHNT, CDR2 YENEEA. The length of the CDR3 is 15 residues. Losses at the gene ends were 3 bases for V and 0 bases for J; bases not matched to a gene: 2. The CDR3 DNA follows: TGTGCCAGCAGCTTGGGCGGGAGCTCCTACAATGAGCAGTTCTTC. This translates into CASSLGGSSYNEQFF.

The V and J genes are TRBV3-1 (or the pseudogene TRBV3-2) and TRBJ2-7; no clear D. The CDR3 covers 13 residues. Germline CDR1 and CDR2: LGHDT and YNNKEL (reference sequence). V gave up 1 base and J gave up 2 bases, with 6 bases separating them. In nucleotides, the CDR3 is TGTGCCAGCAGCCAAGGCTTAGCCTACGAGCAGTACTTC. Translating gives CASSQGLAYEQYF.

The chain links TRBV4-1 to TRBJ2-2, with D possibly being TRBD1 (5 bases). Trimming cost V 6 bases and J 6 bases, with 11 bases left between them. The CDR3 covers 13 residues. Germline V gene data show CDR1 as MGHRA and CDR2 as YSYEKL. The CDR3 DNA sequence: TGCGCCAGCAGGCCAGGGCTAGCCGGGGAGCTGTTTTTT. Translated, it gives CASRPGLAGELFF.